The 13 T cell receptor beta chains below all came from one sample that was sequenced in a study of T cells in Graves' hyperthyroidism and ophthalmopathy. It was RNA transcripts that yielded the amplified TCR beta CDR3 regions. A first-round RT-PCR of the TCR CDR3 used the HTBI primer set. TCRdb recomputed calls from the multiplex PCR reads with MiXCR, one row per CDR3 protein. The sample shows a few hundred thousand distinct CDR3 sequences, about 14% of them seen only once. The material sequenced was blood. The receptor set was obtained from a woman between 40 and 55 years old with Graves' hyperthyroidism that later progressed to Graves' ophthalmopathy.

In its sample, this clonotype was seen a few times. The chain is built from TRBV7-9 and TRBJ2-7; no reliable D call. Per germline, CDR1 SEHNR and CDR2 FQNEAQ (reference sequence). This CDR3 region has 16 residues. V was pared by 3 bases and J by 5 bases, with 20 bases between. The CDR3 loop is CASSFEMGARPHEQYF. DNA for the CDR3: TGTGCCAGCAGCTTTGAAATGGGTGCCAGGCCCCACGAGCAGTACTTC.

This CDR3 is CASSSRGQGEVGYTF. For the CDR3, the DNA is TGCGCCAGCAGCTCGAGGGGACAGGGGGAGGTTGGCTACACCTTC. The chain links TRBV5-1 to TRBJ1-2; TRBD1 matches 11 bases. The germline CDR1 and CDR2 sequences are SGHRS and YFSETQ. V trimming: 3 bases; J trimming: 7 bases; junction bases outside the gene matches: 8. The CDR3 covers 15 residues.

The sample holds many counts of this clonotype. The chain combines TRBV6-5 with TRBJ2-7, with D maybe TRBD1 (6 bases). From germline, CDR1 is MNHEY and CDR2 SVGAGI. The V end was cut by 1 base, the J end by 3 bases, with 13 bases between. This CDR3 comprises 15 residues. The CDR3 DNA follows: TGTGCCAGCAGTTACTTACCGGGACATGACTACGAGCAGTACTTC. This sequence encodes CASSYLPGHDYEQYF.

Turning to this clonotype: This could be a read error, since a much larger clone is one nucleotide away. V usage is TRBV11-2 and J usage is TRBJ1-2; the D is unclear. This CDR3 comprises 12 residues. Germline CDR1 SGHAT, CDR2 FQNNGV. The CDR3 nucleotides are TGTGCCGGCAGCCCAGGAGGGTGGGGCTACACCTTC. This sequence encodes CAGSPGGWGYTF.

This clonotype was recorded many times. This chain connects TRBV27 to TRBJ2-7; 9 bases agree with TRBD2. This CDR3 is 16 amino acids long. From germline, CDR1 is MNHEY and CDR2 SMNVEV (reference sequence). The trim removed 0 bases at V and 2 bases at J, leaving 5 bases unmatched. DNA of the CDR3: TGTGCCAGCAGTTTATCGGGACTAGCCGCGACCTACGAGCAGTACTTC. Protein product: CASSLSGLAATYEQYF.

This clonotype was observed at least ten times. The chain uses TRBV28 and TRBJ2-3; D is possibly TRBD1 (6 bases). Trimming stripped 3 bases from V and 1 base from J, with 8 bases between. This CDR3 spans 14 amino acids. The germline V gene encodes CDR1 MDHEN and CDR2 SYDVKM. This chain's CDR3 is CASSFRGRTDTQYF. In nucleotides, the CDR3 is TGTGCCAGCAGTTTCAGGGGCCGCACAGATACGCAGTATTTT.

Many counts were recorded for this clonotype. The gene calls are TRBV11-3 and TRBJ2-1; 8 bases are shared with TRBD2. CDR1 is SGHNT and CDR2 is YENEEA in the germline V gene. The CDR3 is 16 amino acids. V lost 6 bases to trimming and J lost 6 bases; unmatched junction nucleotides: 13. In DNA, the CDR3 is TGTGCCAGCAGTCGGGGGCGGGAGGCTTTGGGCAATGAGCAGTTCTTC. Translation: CASSRGREALGNEQFF.

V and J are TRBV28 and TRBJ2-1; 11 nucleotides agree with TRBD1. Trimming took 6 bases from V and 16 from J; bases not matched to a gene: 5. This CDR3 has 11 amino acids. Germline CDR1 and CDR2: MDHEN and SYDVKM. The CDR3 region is CASSPGTGGFF. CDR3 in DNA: TGTGCCAGCAGCCCCGGGACAGGGGGATTCTTC.

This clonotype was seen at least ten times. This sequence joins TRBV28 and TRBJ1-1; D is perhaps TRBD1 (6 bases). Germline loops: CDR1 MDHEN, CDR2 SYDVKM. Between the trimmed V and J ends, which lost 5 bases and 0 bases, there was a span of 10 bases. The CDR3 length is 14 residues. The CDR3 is CASSLTGLNTEAFF. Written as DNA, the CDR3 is TGTGCCAGCAGTCTGACAGGCCTGAACACTGAAGCTTTCTTT.

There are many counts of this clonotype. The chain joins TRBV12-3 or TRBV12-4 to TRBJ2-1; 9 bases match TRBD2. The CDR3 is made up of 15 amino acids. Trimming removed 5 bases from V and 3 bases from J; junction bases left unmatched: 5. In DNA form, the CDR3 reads TGTGCCAGCAGTGTGACTAGCGGACACTACAATGAGCAGTTCTTC. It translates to CASSVTSGHYNEQFF.

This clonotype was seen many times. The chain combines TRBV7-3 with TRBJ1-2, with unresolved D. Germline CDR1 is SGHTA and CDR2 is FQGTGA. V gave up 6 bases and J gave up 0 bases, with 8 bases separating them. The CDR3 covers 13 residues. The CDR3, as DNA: TGTGCCAGCAGACCAGTGACTAACTATGGCTACACCTTC. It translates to CASRPVTNYGYTF.

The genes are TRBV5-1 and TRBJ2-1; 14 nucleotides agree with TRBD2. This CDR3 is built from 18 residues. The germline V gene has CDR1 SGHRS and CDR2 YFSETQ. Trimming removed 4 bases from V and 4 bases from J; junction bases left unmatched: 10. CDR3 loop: CASSPGTSGRLLYNEQFF. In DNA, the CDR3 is TGCGCCAGCAGCCCTGGGACTAGCGGGAGACTCCTATACAATGAGCAGTTCTTC. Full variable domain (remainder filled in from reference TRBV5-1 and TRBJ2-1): KAGVTQTPRYLIKTRGQQVTLSCSPISGHRSVSWYQQTPGQGLQFLFEYFSETQRNKGNFPGRFSGRQFSNSRSEMNVSTLELGDSALYLCASSPGTSGRLLYNEQFFGPGTRLTVL.

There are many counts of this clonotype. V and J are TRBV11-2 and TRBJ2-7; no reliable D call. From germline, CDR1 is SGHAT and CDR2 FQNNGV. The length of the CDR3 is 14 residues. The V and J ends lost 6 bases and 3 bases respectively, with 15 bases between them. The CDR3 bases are TGTGCCAGCAGTTCCCGGGTGTCGCACTACGAGCAGTACTTC. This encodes CASSSRVSHYEQYF. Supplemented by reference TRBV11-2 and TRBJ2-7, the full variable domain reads EAGVAQSPRYKIIEKRQSVAFWCNPISGHATLYWYQQILGQGPKLLIQFQNNGVVDDSQLPKDRFSAERLKGVDSTLKIQPAKLEDSAVYLCASSSRVSHYEQYFGPGTRLTVT.